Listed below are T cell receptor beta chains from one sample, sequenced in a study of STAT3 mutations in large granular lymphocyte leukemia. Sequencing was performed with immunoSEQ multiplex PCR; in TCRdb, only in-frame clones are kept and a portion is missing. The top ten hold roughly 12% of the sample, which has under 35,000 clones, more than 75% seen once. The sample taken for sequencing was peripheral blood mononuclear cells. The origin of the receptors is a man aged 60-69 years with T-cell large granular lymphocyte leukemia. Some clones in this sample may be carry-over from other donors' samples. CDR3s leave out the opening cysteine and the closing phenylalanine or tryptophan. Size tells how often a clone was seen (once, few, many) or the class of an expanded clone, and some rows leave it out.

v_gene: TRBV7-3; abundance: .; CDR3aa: ASSGAGDTQY
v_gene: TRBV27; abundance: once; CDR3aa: ASSFAGLRGTGELF
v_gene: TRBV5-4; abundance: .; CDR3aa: ASSPGQGDGNYGYT
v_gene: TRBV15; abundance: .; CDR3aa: ATSIGGDGDTQY
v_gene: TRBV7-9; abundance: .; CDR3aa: ASSPPQFSGELF
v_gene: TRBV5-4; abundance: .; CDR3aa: ASRAASGGETQY
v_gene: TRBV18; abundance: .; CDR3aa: ASSPGTDTGELF
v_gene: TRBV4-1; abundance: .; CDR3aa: ASSQGLALRVYEQY
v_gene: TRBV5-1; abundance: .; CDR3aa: ASSIGQGGEQY
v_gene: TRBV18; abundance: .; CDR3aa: ASSPSLGFENTIY
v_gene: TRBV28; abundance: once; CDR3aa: ASSSYRGRTSWQY
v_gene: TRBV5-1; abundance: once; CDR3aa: ASSFTGGGETQY
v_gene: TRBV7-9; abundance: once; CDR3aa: ASSLSLGGQGSTDTQY
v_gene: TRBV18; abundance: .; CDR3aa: ASSPPWTGGHNQPQH
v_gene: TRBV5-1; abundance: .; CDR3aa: ASSSGQGLNQPQH
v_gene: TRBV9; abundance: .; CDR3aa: ASSPRLAGGVDTQY
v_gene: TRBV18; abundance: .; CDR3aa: ASSPSSVEQF
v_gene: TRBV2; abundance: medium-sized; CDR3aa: ASSGGALNTEAF
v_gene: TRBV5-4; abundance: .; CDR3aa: ASSFAYEQY
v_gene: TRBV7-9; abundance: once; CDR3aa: ASSPDRKLYEQY
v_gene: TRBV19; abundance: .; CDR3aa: ASSIRAGDGYEQY
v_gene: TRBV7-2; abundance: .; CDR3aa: ASSFHPGPSYEQY
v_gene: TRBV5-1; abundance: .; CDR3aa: ASSPFTTLMNTEAF
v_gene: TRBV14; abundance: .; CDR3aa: ASSHFLLSGNTIY
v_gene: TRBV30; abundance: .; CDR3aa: ACRRGTGRGNPEAF
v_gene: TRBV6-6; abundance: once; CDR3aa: ASIGGVGNQPQH
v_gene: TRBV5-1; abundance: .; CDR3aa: ASRMDTEAGTQY
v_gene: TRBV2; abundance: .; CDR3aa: ASSEAGTGGGNTQY
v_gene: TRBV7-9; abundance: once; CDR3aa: ASSFAGTRGSEQY
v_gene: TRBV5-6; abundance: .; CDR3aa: ASSSGLQGNEKLF
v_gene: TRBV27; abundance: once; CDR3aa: ASSAWAPNQPQH
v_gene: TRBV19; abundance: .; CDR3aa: ASSIEGGPTDTQY